A single sample is the source of the 16 T cell receptor beta chains below, sequenced in a study of shared clonotypes between healthy human individuals. The repertoire was sequenced with immunoSEQ multiplex PCR; TCRdb's copy has only in-frame clones and lacks some. The profile shows 2 million to 3 million clones, 90% to 95% of them singletons. Sequenced input: naive CD4+ T cells from PBMCs. This sample's subset: CD45RA+ positively selected. These receptors came from a man between 18 and 35 years old in good health. Some clones in this sample may be carry-over from other donors' samples.

V and J are TRBV4-2 and TRBJ1-2; 7 nucleotides align to TRBD1. The germline V gene encodes CDR1 LGHNA and CDR2 YNFKEQ. The trim removed 4 bases at V and 4 bases at J, leaving 6 bases unmatched. CDR3 length: 14 residues. The CDR3 coding sequence is TGTGCCAGCAGCCCTCCACAGGGGACCTATGGCTACACCTTC. Its translation is CASSPPQGTYGYTF.

The gene calls are TRBV5-5 and TRBJ2-5; D is uncertain. The CDR3 consists of 14 residues. Trimming took 0 bases from V and 4 from J, leaving 10 bases between them. The germline V gene encodes CDR1 SGHKS and CDR2 YYEKEE (reference sequence). Here the CDR3 DNA reads TGTGCCAGCAGCTTGGAAATAGTGGTAGAGACCCAGTACTTC. This translates into CASSLEIVVETQYF.

This rearrangement joins TRBV11-2 to TRBJ1-2; possibly TRBD1 for D (6 bases). CDR1 and CDR2 from the germline V gene are SGHAT and FQNNGV. Trimming pared 6 bases from V and 1 base from J, leaving 12 bases between. The CDR3 loop spans 14 amino acids. CDR3 coding DNA: TGTGCCAGCAGGGATACGGACAGTAACTATGGCTACACCTTC. This sequence encodes CASRDTDSNYGYTF.

The J gene is TRBJ1-1, the V gene TRBV19; D gene uncertain. Germline V gene lookup returns CDR1 LNHDA and CDR2 SQIVND (reference sequence). This CDR3 contains 14 residues. Trimming pared 0 bases from V and 0 bases from J, leaving 5 bases between. The CDR3 spells CASSIEQMNTEAFF. The CDR3, as DNA: TGTGCCAGTAGTATAGAACAGATGAACACTGAAGCTTTCTTT.

Here the CDR3 reads CASGRQGMNTEAFF. In DNA, the CDR3 is TGTGCCAGTGGGCGACAGGGGATGAACACTGAAGCTTTCTTT. The chain uses TRBV19 and TRBJ1-1; the match to TRBD1 covers 8 bases. With V trimmed by 8 bases and J by 0 bases, 5 bases remained unmatched. Germline V gene data show CDR1 as LNHDA and CDR2 as SQIVND (reference sequence). The CDR3 totals 14 residues.

The table lists this clone with a few counts. The chain is built from TRBV25-1 and TRBJ1-1, with D unresolved. V was shortened by 2 bases and J by 9 bases, with 13 bases between the two germline ends. The CDR3 covers 13 residues. Germline lookup yields CDR1 MGHDK and CDR2 SYGVNS. For the CDR3, the DNA is TGTGCCAGCAGTGAAACGAACACTCCTAAAGCTTTCTTT. Amino acid sequence: CASSETNTPKAFF.

The chain recombines TRBV5-1 with TRBJ2-3; 9 bases match TRBD2. With V trimmed by 5 bases and J by 3 bases, 10 bases remained unmatched. The CDR3 runs 16 residues. Germline CDR1 and CDR2: SGHRS and YFSETQ. The CDR3 reads CASRISGSQFTDTQYF. CDR3 bases: TGCGCCAGCAGAATTAGCGGGAGTCAGTTTACAGATACGCAGTATTTT.

The V gene is TRBV2, the J gene TRBJ2-2; 8 bases agree with TRBD1. The CDR3 totals 16 residues. With 7 bases clipped from V and 4 bases from J, the junction kept 11 bases outside the gene matches. Per germline, CDR1 SNHLY and CDR2 FYNNEI. The chain's CDR3 is CASKQSTGAVTGELFF. The CDR3 DNA reads TGTGCCAGCAAGCAATCGACAGGGGCCGTCACCGGGGAGCTGTTTTTT.

This clone was seen more than once but under ten times. The chain joins TRBV7-9 to TRBJ1-1, with unresolved D. Germline-derived CDR1 and CDR2 are SEHNR and FQNEAQ (reference sequence). The CDR3 runs 12 residues. Trimming removed 2 bases at V and 4 bases at J, with 5 bases between. For the CDR3, the DNA is TGTGCCAGCAGCTTATCAGGCACTGAAGCTTTCTTT. Protein sequence: CASSLSGTEAFF.

Concerning this clone: The same CDR3 also results from other DNA sequences found in this sample. This chain connects TRBV28 to TRBJ2-5; perhaps D is TRBD1 or TRBD2 (7 bases each). CDR1 and CDR2 from the germline V gene are MDHEN and SYDVKM. V lost 8 bases to trimming and J lost 5 bases, with 12 bases between them. The CDR3 spans 12 residues. This CDR3 is CASGQGGETQYF. Here the CDR3 DNA reads TGTGCCAGCGGCCAGGGGGGGGAGACCCAGTACTTC. Full variable domain (remainder filled in from reference TRBV28 and TRBJ2-5): DVKVTQSSRYLVKRTGEKVFLECVQDMDHENMFWYRQDPGLGLRLIYFSYDVKMKEKGDIPEGYSVSREKKERFSLILESASTNQTSMYLCASGQGGETQYFGPGTRLLVL.

J is TRBJ1-5 and V is TRBV28, with a possible D match to TRBD1 (5 bases). Deletions cut 6 bases from V and 2 bases from J, with 17 bases between. CDR3 length: 16 amino acids. The germline gives CDR1 MDHEN, CDR2 SYDVKM. This chain's CDR3 is CASSGLRGVGNQPQHF. CDR3 sequence (DNA): TGTGCCAGCAGCGGTTTGCGAGGGGTCGGCAATCAGCCCCAGCATTTT.

The chain joins TRBV9 to TRBJ2-3; the match to TRBD2 covers 9 bases. The CDR3 covers 15 residues. In germline, CDR1 is SGDLS, CDR2 YYNGEE. V dropped 4 bases and J dropped 4; count of bases not matched to a gene: 7. CDR3 region: CASSPWREGPDTQYF. CDR3 in DNA: TGTGCCAGCAGCCCCTGGCGGGAGGGCCCAGATACGCAGTATTTT.

J is TRBJ2-1 and V is TRBV5-1; 10 bases are a match to TRBD2. The CDR3 runs 16 residues. Losses at the gene ends were 0 bases for V and 8 bases for J; bases not matched to a gene: 8. The germline CDR1 and CDR2 sequences are SGHRS and YFSETQ. CDR3 nucleotides: TGCGCCAGCAGCTTGGGGGCTAGCGGGAGTTTCTATGAGCAGTTCTTC. Translating gives CASSLGASGSFYEQFF.

The genes are TRBV5-1 and TRBJ2-5, with D tentatively TRBD1 (6 bases). The end of the DNA is better explained by TRBJ2-7, so the J call may be wrong. The germline CDR1 and CDR2 sequences are SGHRS and YFSETQ. The CDR3 spans 14 residues. This CDR3 is CASSALQGPYEQYF. CDR3 DNA sequence: TGCGCCAGCAGCGCCTTACAGGGTCCCTACGAGCAGTACTTC.

A word on this clone: Other DNA sequences in this sample translate to the same CDR3. CDR3 sequence: CASRPQTGRTEAFF. In nucleotides, the CDR3 is TGTGCCAGCAGACCTCAGACAGGGCGGACTGAAGCTTTCTTT. The chain carries TRBV27 and TRBJ1-1; 7 bases agree with TRBD1. With 6 bases clipped from V and 5 bases from J, the junction kept 9 bases outside the gene matches. Germline CDR1 MNHEY, CDR2 SMNVEV (reference sequence). The CDR3 runs to 14 residues.

V is TRBV5-6 and J is TRBJ2-7; possibly TRBD2 for D (6 bases). Deletions cut 5 bases from V and 0 bases from J, with 15 bases between. The CDR3 is 15 amino acids. Germline CDR1 is SGHDT and CDR2 is YYEEEE. CDR3 nucleotides: TGTGCCAGCAGATATGCTGGCGGGACCTCCTACGAGCAGTACTTC. Its protein is CASRYAGGTSYEQYF. Full variable domain (remainder filled in from reference TRBV5-6 and TRBJ2-7): DAGVTQSPTHLIKTRGQQVTLRCSPKSGHDTVSWYQQALGQGPQFIFQYYEEEERQRGNFPDRFSGHQFPNYSSELNVNALLLGDSALYLCASRYAGGTSYEQYFGPGTRLTVT.